Listed below are T cell receptor beta chains from one sample, sequenced in a study of beta chain features in type 1 diabetes. Generated by immunoSEQ multiplex PCR, the TCRdb table keeps only in-frame clones and is missing some. The sample shows tens of thousands of clones, around 63% of them seen only once. The specimen was Tregs from blood. The receptors here all came from a man in his thirties or forties with type 1 diabetes. Some clones in this sample may be carry-over from other donors' samples. The CDR3 runs from the conserved cysteine through the conserved F or W. The order of the fields is clone size, V gene, J gene, D gene, CDR3 DNA, CDR3 protein. D genes are given only for firm matches. Expanded clones get a size class; other rows say once, few or many, or leave the size out.

-	TRBV29-1	TRBJ2-3	TRBD2	TGCAGCGTTGAAATGGCCGCTGGGGGGGAATTCACAGATACGCAGTATTTT	CSVEMAAGGEFTDTQYF
-	TRBV11-2	TRBJ2-7	-	TGTGCCAGCAGCCACTGGACAGATCCCTCCTACGAGCAGTACTTC	CASSHWTDPSYEQYF
once	TRBV5-5	TRBJ2-1	-	TGTGCCAGCAGCCCCCCTTGGGCCCCCGCTCGTAGCAATGAGCAGTTCTTC	CASSPPWAPARSNEQFF
-	TRBV5-1	TRBJ2-1	TRBD2	TGCGCCAGCAGCTTCGGTAGCGGGGGTAGCATCGGCAATGAGCAGTTCTTC	CASSFGSGGSIGNEQFF
-	TRBV5-5	TRBJ1-2	-	TGTGCCAGCAGCACTCGAGAGTCACTCTCACTACGTGGCTACACCTTC	CASSTRESLSLRGYTF
-	TRBV5-1	TRBJ2-7	TRBD2	TGCGCCAGCAGCTTGGACGCGGGGGGCTACTACGAGCAGTACTTC	CASSLDAGGYYEQYF
-	TRBV2	TRBJ1-2	TRBD1	TGTGCCAGCATGACAGGGAACTATGGCTACACCTTC	CASMTGNYGYTF
few	TRBV7-9	TRBJ2-3	TRBD1	TGTGCCAGCAGCTTGGCAGGGGGCATGTCAGATACGCAGTATTTT	CASSLAGGMSDTQYF
-	TRBV6-1	TRBJ2-7	-	TGTGCCAGCAGCCAGCGTGACGAGCAGTACTTC	CASSQRDEQYF
few	TRBV2	TRBJ2-7	TRBD1	TGTGCCAGCCGATCGGACAGGGCCCAGCAGTACTTC	CASRSDRAQQYF
-	TRBV4-2	TRBJ2-7	-	TGTGCCAGCAGCTATGGATCAGGGGAGCAGTACTTC	CASSYGSGEQYF
-	TRBV30	TRBJ1-2	-	TGTGCCTGGAGAGCCGGGGGAGGGACGAACTATGGCTACACCTTC	CAWRAGGGTNYGYTF
-	TRBV5-6	TRBJ2-2	-	TGTGCCAGCAGCCCTCGGGTGGGCGGGGAGCTGTTTTTT	CASSPRVGGELFF
-	TRBV4-1	TRBJ1-6	-	TGCGCCAGCAGCCGAAGAGAGGGTACTAATTCCCCCCTCCACTTT	CASSRREGTNSPLHF
-	TRBV5-1	TRBJ2-1	-	TGCGCCAGCAGCTTGTGGGGCAGGGGTTCGAGGGCTGAGCAGTTCTTC	CASSLWGRGSRAEQFF
-	TRBV7-2	TRBJ2-2	-	TGTGCCAGCAGTCCCGTTCCCGGGGGGCCATCGGCCGGGGAGCTGTTTTTT	CASSPVPGGPSAGELFF
-	TRBV7-6	TRBJ1-3	-	TGTGCCAGCAGCTTAGTCCCCTCCTCTCTGGGAAACACCATATATTTT	CASSLVPSSLGNTIYF